This TCR beta chain was retrieved from a study of monozygotic twins with cystic fibrosis. Concerning this clone itself: The antigen is not known.

The germline CDR1 and CDR2 sequences are SGHNT and YYREEE (reference sequence). This CDR3 is built from 14 residues. Trimming took off 5 bases at V and 4 bases at J, with 13 bases between the two ends. Whole-study findings and limits: Monozygotic CF twins shared more identical nucleotide clonotypes than unrelated patients. In 13 of 16 pairs, V gene usage was closest to the co-twin's. The repertoire was suggested to be naive-dominated, clonality median around 0.01.

Only in-frame clones appear in the TCRdb table, and some are missing; sequencing was by immunoSEQ multiplex PCR. The data hold tens of thousands of clones, with 96% observed a single time. The sample taken for sequencing was blood. This receptor was identified in a girl aged 2-10 years with cystic fibrosis. The rearrangement links TRBV5-4 to TRBJ1-3; D ambiguous. The CDR3 DNA is TGTGCCAGCAGTCAGACGGGGTGGGGAAACACCATATATTTT. This codes for CASSQTGWGNTIYF.